The source of this TCR beta chain is a study of human T cells and chemical hapten exposure. Overall study context: Patch tests of 0.01% DPC on the upper back were read at 6 days. Small pooled library volume differences mainly caused per-sample TCR yield variation. Study conclusions and caveats: Donors were affected by alopecia, so their immune reaction might vary from that of healthy individuals.

Indicated time point: patch test 2, 6 weeks after DPC sensitization. This sample's treatment: therapeutic diphenylcyclopropenone sensitization with weekly scalp DPC. MiXCR, run by TCRdb on the RACE reads, gives a single entry per CDR3 protein. The sample shows 65,000 to 90,000 distinct CDR3 sequences, 6.6% of them seen only once. This clonotype was seen at least ten times. No antigen is known for it. CDR1 is SGHVS, CDR2 FQNEAQ, per germline. Trimming took off 5 bases at V and 8 bases at J, with 13 bases between the two ends. This CDR3 comprises 13 residues. The receptor was derived from a young woman with alopecia areata. Some clones in this sample may be carry-over from other donors' samples. This sequence joins TRBV7-8 and TRBJ2-1; D unclear. Sequencing was performed on whole blood, taken in connection with sensitization to the hapten diphenylcyclopropenone (DPC). CDR3 DNA sequence: TGTGCCAGCAGCCGAGCCGCCATGGATGAGCAGTTCTTC. This encodes CASSRAAMDEQFF.